Below, 25 T cell receptor beta chains from the same sample are listed, as sequenced in a study of T cell repertoires in cytomegalovirus infection. Each CDR3 protein gets one entry after TCRdb re-called the reads with MiXCR. The data contain 150,000 to 200,000 distinct CDR3 sequences, approximately 18% of them singletons. Input material: CD8+ T cells from PBMCs. The receptors come from a human donor in good health (CMV status not recorded). Some clones in this sample may be carry-over from other donors' samples.

The V gene is TRBV10-3, the J gene TRBJ1-2, with no clear D. V was pared by 2 bases and J by 8 bases, with 9 bases between. Germline V gives CDR1 ENHRY, CDR2 SYGVKD. CDR3 length: 12 residues. The CDR3 spells CAISEPRGGYTF. In DNA, the CDR3 is TGTGCCATCAGTGAGCCCAGAGGGGGCTACACCTTC.

This clonotype was seen a few times. CDR3 region: CASSLGAKGYTF. The CDR3 coding sequence is TGTGCCAGCAGTTTGGGGGCTAAGGGCTACACCTTC. J is TRBJ1-2 and V is TRBV6-2 or TRBV6-3, with TRBD1 as a possible D gene (6 bases). Germline CDR1 is MNHEY and CDR2 is SVGEGT. V lost 4 bases, J lost 8 bases, and 11 bases lay in between. This CDR3 contains 12 residues.

In this sample, this clonotype turned up a few times. The rearrangement uses TRBV7-6 and TRBJ1-3; TRBD1 matches 9 bases. This CDR3 spans 15 amino acids. V lost 5 bases and J lost 4; bases outside the gene matches: 6. Germline CDR1 reads SGHVS; CDR2 reads FNYEAQ. The CDR3 region is CASSHDRGSGNTIYF. CDR3 nucleotides: TGTGCCAGCAGCCACGACAGGGGGTCAGGAAACACCATATATTTT.

In this sample, this clonotype turned up a few times. This sequence joins TRBV6-1 and TRBJ2-2, with D perhaps TRBD2 (5 bases). This CDR3 is 12 amino acids long. Per the germline V gene, CDR1 is MNHNS and CDR2 is SASEGT. V was cut by 7 bases and J by 5 bases, with 8 bases left in between. The CDR3 region has the DNA TGTGCCAGCAAACGAGGGACCGGGGAGCTGTTTTTT. Its protein is CASKRGTGELFF.

V usage is TRBV30 and J usage is TRBJ1-2; 9 bases line up with TRBD1. Germline CDR1 GTSNPN, CDR2 SVGIG (reference sequence). Trimming cost V 2 bases and J 3 bases; bases outside gene matches: 13. This CDR3 is built from 17 residues. Written as DNA, the CDR3 is TGTGCCTGGAGTTCAACCGGGACAGGGTCCCCCTACTATGGCTACACCTTC. Protein sequence: CAWSSTGTGSPYYGYTF. Looking up the rest from reference TRBV30 and TRBJ1-2 gives the full variable domain: SQTIHQWPATLVQPVGSPLSLECTVEGTSNPNLYWYRQAAGRGLQLLFYSVGIGQISSEVPQNLSASRPQDRQFILSSKKLLLSDSGFYLCAWSSTGTGSPYYGYTFGSGTRLTVV.

This clonotype has only a few counts. Written as DNA, the CDR3 is TGTGCCAGCAGTCCGCCCGGGGGGGATTATAGCAATCAGCCCCAGCATTTT. Residues: CASSPPGGDYSNQPQHF. The rearrangement uses TRBV28 and TRBJ1-5; D perhaps matches TRBD1 (5 bases). Germline V gene data show CDR1 as MDHEN and CDR2 as SYDVKM. Trimming took 5 bases from V and 0 from J, leaving 17 bases between them. The CDR3 length is 17 residues.

The table lists this clonotype with a few counts. The V and J genes are TRBV7-9 and TRBJ2-1, with TRBD1 matching over 11 bases. V trimming: 4 bases; J trimming: 8 bases; junction bases outside the gene matches: 10. The CDR3 is 16 amino acids. Per germline, CDR1 SEHNR and CDR2 FQNEAQ (reference sequence). CDR3 sequence: CASSSPWTGGHDEQFF. The CDR3 DNA reads as TGTGCCAGCAGCTCCCCTTGGACAGGGGGCCATGATGAGCAGTTCTTC.

The sample holds a few counts of this clonotype. This sequence joins TRBV7-4 and TRBJ1-5; unclear D gene. This CDR3 region has 14 residues. V shed 6 bases and J shed 1 base, with 10 bases lying between them. CDR1 is SGHVT and CDR2 is SQSDAQ in the germline V gene. The CDR3 nucleotides are TGTGCCAGCAGTAGAATAGGGAGCAATCAGCCCCAGCATTTT. It is translated as CASSRIGSNQPQHF. Variable domain in full (rest from reference TRBV7-4 and TRBJ1-5): GAGVSQSPRYKVAKRGRDVALRCDSISGHVTLYWYRQTLGQGSEVLTYSQSDAQRDKSGRPSGRFSAERPERSVSTLKIQRTEQGDSAVYLCASSRIGSNQPQHFGDGTRLSIL.

This clonotype turned up a few times. The chain has TRBV7-2 and TRBJ2-1, with D possibly matching TRBD2 (7 bases). This CDR3 spans 14 amino acids. Germline CDR1 SGHTA, CDR2 FQGNSA. V was cut by 4 bases and J by 9 bases, with 16 bases left in between. CDR3 sequence (DNA): TGTGCCAGCAGCTCGCTAGGGGGGGGGCGTGAGCAGTTCTTC. Residues: CASSSLGGGREQFF. The full variable domain, its missing parts supplied by reference TRBV7-2 and TRBJ2-1, is GAGVSQSPSNKVTEKGKDVELRCDPISGHTALYWYRQSLGQGLEFLIYFQGNSAPDKSGLPSDRFSAERTGGSVSTLTIQRTQQEDSAVYLCASSSLGGGREQFFGPGTRLTVL.

This clonotype was picked up a small number of times. The chain recombines TRBV7-8 with TRBJ1-2, with 11 bases that match TRBD1. Germline V lookup: CDR1 SGHVS, CDR2 FQNEAQ. This CDR3 contains 17 residues. J was trimmed by 4 bases and V by 3 bases; bases with no gene match: 10. The CDR3 region is CASSFLRTGGPSYGYTF. The CDR3 nucleotides read TGTGCCAGCAGCTTCTTGAGGACAGGGGGCCCGAGCTATGGCTACACCTTC.

The rearrangement uses TRBV4-3 and TRBJ2-1, with 10 positions matching TRBD2. Germline lookup yields CDR1 LGHNA and CDR2 YSLEER. There are 16 residues in the CDR3. V shed 0 bases and J 8 bases; nucleotides not matched to a gene: 7. This chain's CDR3 is CASSQERAAGGHEQFF. In DNA, the CDR3 is TGCGCCAGCAGCCAAGAAAGGGCAGCGGGGGGGCATGAGCAGTTCTTC.

The genes are TRBV28 and TRBJ2-6; D might be TRBD1 or TRBD2, each matching 6 bases. Germline V CDR1 and CDR2: MDHEN, SYDVKM. The CDR3 loop spans 18 amino acids. Trimming took 5 bases from V and 0 from J, leaving 17 bases between them. In nucleotides, the CDR3 is TGTGCCAGCAGTCCTACCCGCCGGGGGCGCTCTGGGGCCAACGTCCTGACTTTC. Translated, it gives CASSPTRRGRSGANVLTF.

This clonotype has only a few counts. The chain links TRBV6-1 to TRBJ1-5, with no clear D. V was shortened by 4 bases and J by 0 bases, with 10 bases between the two germline ends. The CDR3 length is 15 residues. Germline assignment: CDR1 MNHNS and CDR2 SASEGT. CDR3 nucleotide sequence: TGTGCCAGCAGTGCGGAATCCTATAGCAATCAGCCCCAGCATTTT. Its protein is CASSAESYSNQPQHF.

The sample holds a few counts of this clonotype. The V and J genes are TRBV19 and TRBJ2-7; 8 bases are shared with TRBD2. CDR1 is LNHDA and CDR2 is SQIVND in the germline V gene (reference sequence). This CDR3 has 15 residues. V lost 2 bases to trimming and J lost 2 bases; unmatched junction nucleotides: 5. CDR3 sequence: CASSINSGGAYEQYF. The CDR3 DNA follows: TGTGCCAGTAGTATAAACAGCGGGGGAGCCTACGAGCAGTACTTC.

This clonotype was recorded many times. This chain joins TRBV7-9 and TRBJ1-3; the match to TRBD1 covers 12 bases. This CDR3 has 16 residues. Per germline, CDR1 SEHNR and CDR2 FQNEAQ (reference sequence). J was trimmed by 1 base and V by 7 bases; bases with no gene match: 5. CDR3 region: CASNRDRGQSGNTIYF. CDR3 bases: TGTGCCAGCAATAGGGACAGGGGGCAATCTGGAAACACCATATATTTT.

This clonotype was seen a single time. The genes are TRBV5-5 and TRBJ1-4; the D is unclear. V lost 4 bases and J lost 5, with 15 bases in between. CDR3 length: 15 amino acids. CDR1 and CDR2 from the germline V gene are SGHKS and YYEKEE (reference sequence). Here the CDR3 DNA reads TGTGCCAGCAGCCTTTCCAAGGCGGCGAATGAAAAACTGTTTTTT. The encoded protein is CASSLSKAANEKLFF.

This clonotype was observed a handful of times. The gene calls are TRBV5-6 and TRBJ2-7, with D possibly being TRBD1 or TRBD2 (5 bases each). Germline CDR1 is SGHDT and CDR2 is YYEEEE. V shed 0 bases and J shed 2 bases, with 12 bases lying between them. This CDR3 comprises 15 residues. The CDR3 region has the DNA TGTGCCAGCAGCTTGGGACAGCTGGGGGCCTACGAGCAGTACTTC. This gives the protein CASSLGQLGAYEQYF.

The gene calls are TRBV6-2 or TRBV6-3 and TRBJ1-5; a weak D match, TRBD1 (5 bases). CDR1 and CDR2 (germline): MNHEY, SVGEGT. The CDR3 covers 16 residues. V was clipped by 0 bases and J by 4 bases, with 13 bases between them. In DNA form, the CDR3 reads TGTGCCAGCAGTTACTCTCGGCAGGGCGGAAATCAGCCCCAGCATTTT. It yields the protein CASSYSRQGGNQPQHF.

V gene TRBV12-3 or TRBV12-4 combines with J gene TRBJ2-7; no firm D call. This CDR3 contains 17 residues. V lost 5 bases and J 0 bases, leaving 20 bases between the germline ends. For the CDR3, the DNA is TGTGCCAGCAGTCCCCGGCGGCCGACGGACGGCTCCTACGAGCAGTACTTC. Amino acids: CASSPRRPTDGSYEQYF.

Only a few counts were recorded for this clonotype. This sequence joins TRBV4-1 and TRBJ1-2; TRBD1 agrees at 7 bases. This CDR3 spans 15 amino acids. Per the germline V gene, CDR1 is MGHRA and CDR2 is YSYEKL. J lost 7 bases, V lost 0 bases, and 8 bases had no gene match. The CDR3 DNA follows: TGCGCCAGCAGCCAAGATCAGGGGGTCCGGTTTGGCTACACCTTC. It translates to CASSQDQGVRFGYTF.

This clonotype was observed a few times. The chain is built from TRBV12-3 or TRBV12-4 and TRBJ1-5; the match to TRBD1 covers 11 bases. The CDR3 runs to 14 residues. V trimming: 7 bases; J trimming: 8 bases; junction bases outside the gene matches: 7. CDR3 region: CASTLWDRGKPQHF. The CDR3 coding sequence is TGTGCCAGCACCCTATGGGACAGGGGGAAGCCCCAGCATTTT.

Here the CDR3 DNA reads TGTGCCAGCCGCCAAGCGGGGGGCTCCTACGAGCAGTACTTC. Translating gives CASRQAGGSYEQYF. V usage is TRBV7-2 and J usage is TRBJ2-7, with TRBD2 matching over 9 bases. Germline lookup yields CDR1 SGHTA and CDR2 FQGNSA. J gave up 0 bases and V 8 bases, and 5 bases lay outside the gene matches. The CDR3 spans 14 residues.

In this sample, this clonotype turned up a few times. Here the CDR3 reads CASSQEASGGSNEQFF. CDR3 DNA sequence: TGTGCCAGCAGCCAAGAAGCTAGCGGGGGTTCCAATGAGCAGTTCTTC. This chain uses TRBV14 with TRBJ2-1, with 10 bases identical to TRBD2. Looked up from germline, CDR1 is SGHDN and CDR2 is FVKESK. J was trimmed by 6 bases and V by 0 bases; bases with no gene match: 5. This CDR3 region has 16 residues.

This clonotype was observed a handful of times. The rearrangement links TRBV7-6 to TRBJ1-6; 11 bases are shared with TRBD1. Germline V gene data show CDR1 as SGHVS and CDR2 as FNYEAQ. V lost 5 bases and J lost 7; bases outside the gene matches: 4. The length of the CDR3 is 15 residues. CDR3 DNA: TGTGCCAGCAGCCTAGGGGACAGGGGGAATTCACCCCTCCACTTT. This encodes CASSLGDRGNSPLHF.

This clonotype was seen only a few times. The chain joins TRBV6-2 or TRBV6-3 to TRBJ2-6; D not resolved. The CDR3 spans 17 residues. Trimming shortened V by 2 bases and J by 0 bases, and 11 bases separated the two germline ends. CDR1 is MNHEY and CDR2 is SVGEGT in the germline V gene. The CDR3, as DNA: TGTGCCAGCAGTTACCCAGGCCTGAGCTCTGGGGCCAACGTCCTGACTTTC. Translating gives CASSYPGLSSGANVLTF.